A selection of T cell receptor beta chains follows, all from one sample in a study of OX40 agonist ivuxolimab in advanced cancers. Here immunoSEQ multiplex PCR was the method, and the copy in TCRdb shows in-frame clones only, minus some. Here the sample spans 70,000 to 75,000 clones, over 75% being singletons. The sample here was CD4+ or CD8+ T cells sorted from blood, taken in a trial of the OX40 agonist ivuxolimab. The receptors derive from an adult with an advanced solid tumor such as melanoma, head and neck, liver or kidney cancer. CDR3s include the opening cysteine and the closing phenylalanine or tryptophan. A D gene is named only where the DNA matches it firmly. Not all rows give a size; the values are once, few, many and, for expanded clones, a class.

CDR3nt: TGTGCCTGGAGTTCCAGTTATAATGAAAAACTGTTTTTT; CDR3aa: CAWSSSYNEKLFF; d_gene: NA; abundance: NA; v_gene: TRBV30; j_gene: TRBJ1-4
CDR3nt: TGTGCCAGCATTCCTGGGAGGCAGCGGGAGATGCCAGATACGCAGTATTTT; CDR3aa: CASIPGRQREMPDTQYF; d_gene: TRBD2; abundance: NA; v_gene: TRBV7-3; j_gene: TRBJ2-3
CDR3nt: TGTGCCTGCCCCCGGACAGGAGCTAACTATGGCTACACCTTC; CDR3aa: CACPRTGANYGYTF; d_gene: TRBD1; abundance: NA; v_gene: TRBV30; j_gene: TRBJ1-2
CDR3nt: TGTGCCAGCAGTTGGCTCGGGGTGAACACTGAAGCTTTCTTT; CDR3aa: CASSWLGVNTEAFF; d_gene: NA; abundance: once; v_gene: TRBV28; j_gene: TRBJ1-1
CDR3nt: TGTGCCAGCAGTGAGACAGGGGGGGTATCTGGCTACACCTTC; CDR3aa: CASSETGGVSGYTF; d_gene: TRBD1; abundance: NA; v_gene: TRBV2; j_gene: TRBJ1-2
CDR3nt: TGTGCCAGTAGTATCGGACAGGGGCGAGGCTACACCTTC; CDR3aa: CASSIGQGRGYTF; d_gene: TRBD1; abundance: NA; v_gene: TRBV19; j_gene: TRBJ1-2
CDR3nt: TGTGCCAGCAGCCCACAGGTGAACACTGAAGCTTTCTTT; CDR3aa: CASSPQVNTEAFF; d_gene: NA; abundance: NA; v_gene: TRBV7-8; j_gene: TRBJ1-1
CDR3nt: TGTGCCAGCAGCTTAAGCAGTAATCAGCCCCAGCATTTT; CDR3aa: CASSLSSNQPQHF; d_gene: NA; abundance: NA; v_gene: TRBV7-8; j_gene: TRBJ1-5
CDR3nt: TGTGCCTGGAGTGTTGGACCGGGGGAGGAGACCCAGTACTTC; CDR3aa: CAWSVGPGEETQYF; d_gene: NA; abundance: NA; v_gene: TRBV30; j_gene: TRBJ2-5
CDR3nt: TGCGCCAGCAGCTCAGTACAGGGGATCCAAGAGACCCAGTACTTC; CDR3aa: CASSSVQGIQETQYF; d_gene: TRBD1; abundance: once; v_gene: TRBV5-1; j_gene: TRBJ2-5
CDR3nt: TGCGCCAGCAGCCAAGATCCCCCCGGACAGGGCGCCGTGAGTGGCAATCAGCCCCAGCATTTT; CDR3aa: CASSQDPPGQGAVSGNQPQHF; d_gene: TRBD1; abundance: NA; v_gene: TRBV4-3; j_gene: TRBJ1-5
CDR3nt: TGTGCCAGCAGGGGACTCGCAACTAATGAAAAACTGTTTTTT; CDR3aa: CASRGLATNEKLFF; d_gene: NA; abundance: NA; v_gene: TRBV6-5; j_gene: TRBJ1-4
CDR3nt: TGTGCCAGCTCAATGGGGGAAGGATCACCCCTCCACTTT; CDR3aa: CASSMGEGSPLHF; d_gene: NA; abundance: few; v_gene: TRBV18; j_gene: TRBJ1-6
CDR3nt: TGTGCCAGCAGCTCTCGGTTGGGTGGATTCAACTACAATGAGCAGTTCTTC; CDR3aa: CASSSRLGGFNYNEQFF; d_gene: NA; abundance: once; v_gene: TRBV7-6; j_gene: TRBJ2-1
CDR3nt: TGTGCCAGTAGGGCGGCTAGCGGGATAGGAACAGATACGCAGTATTTT; CDR3aa: CASRAASGIGTDTQYF; d_gene: TRBD2; abundance: NA; v_gene: TRBV10-3; j_gene: TRBJ2-3
CDR3nt: TGTGCCAGTAGTTTTCCCGGGGGCAACTACAATGAGCAGTTCTTC; CDR3aa: CASSFPGGNYNEQFF; d_gene: NA; abundance: NA; v_gene: TRBV19; j_gene: TRBJ2-1
CDR3nt: TGCGCCAGCAGCCCCACCGGGACTAGCGGGAATCAGGTCTTC; CDR3aa: CASSPTGTSGNQVF; d_gene: TRBD2; abundance: NA; v_gene: TRBV4-3; j_gene: TRBJ2-1
CDR3nt: TGTGCCAGCAGTCCAAGTCGGGGAAGTTACACCGGGGAGCTGTTTTTT; CDR3aa: CASSPSRGSYTGELFF; d_gene: NA; abundance: NA; v_gene: TRBV9; j_gene: TRBJ2-2
CDR3nt: TGCAGCGTTGGTGACACCCTGGGGGATACGCAGTATTTT; CDR3aa: CSVGDTLGDTQYF; d_gene: NA; abundance: NA; v_gene: TRBV29-1; j_gene: TRBJ2-3
CDR3nt: TGCGCCAGCAGCCAAGCTGACAGGAACACCGGGGAGCTGTTTTTT; CDR3aa: CASSQADRNTGELFF; d_gene: NA; abundance: NA; v_gene: TRBV4-1; j_gene: TRBJ2-2
CDR3nt: TGTGCCAGCAGACCGGGACAGGGATTCACCGGGGAGCTGTTTTTT; CDR3aa: CASRPGQGFTGELFF; d_gene: TRBD1; abundance: once; v_gene: TRBV6-1; j_gene: TRBJ2-2
CDR3nt: TGTGCCAGTAGTATAGATGGGAGTAGGGGGCTTTCGGGGGCCAACGTCCTGACTTTC; CDR3aa: CASSIDGSRGLSGANVLTF; d_gene: TRBD1; abundance: NA; v_gene: TRBV19; j_gene: TRBJ2-6
CDR3nt: TGTGCCAGCAGTTTATACCCCCCCCGGGACAGGGAGGGCGAGCAGTACTTC; CDR3aa: CASSLYPPRDREGEQYF; d_gene: TRBD1; abundance: NA; v_gene: TRBV27; j_gene: TRBJ2-7
CDR3nt: TGTGCCAGCAGCCCGGGGGACTGGGCACAAGAGACCCAGTACTTC; CDR3aa: CASSPGDWAQETQYF; d_gene: NA; abundance: once; v_gene: TRBV7-3; j_gene: TRBJ2-5
CDR3nt: TGTGCCAGCAGTGGGACAGGGGGGCCCTCTAACTATGGCTACACCTTC; CDR3aa: CASSGTGGPSNYGYTF; d_gene: TRBD1; abundance: NA; v_gene: TRBV28; j_gene: TRBJ1-2
CDR3nt: TGTGCCTGGAGTGTACAGGGCTCCCTTCACGAGCAGTACTTC; CDR3aa: CAWSVQGSLHEQYF; d_gene: NA; abundance: NA; v_gene: TRBV30; j_gene: TRBJ2-7
CDR3nt: TGTGCAAGTCGACCCGGGACCTCGGGGGCTGAAGCTTTCTTT; CDR3aa: CASRPGTSGAEAFF; d_gene: NA; abundance: NA; v_gene: TRBV12-2; j_gene: TRBJ1-1
CDR3nt: TGTGCCAGCAGTCGTGGGGGCTACAATGAGCAGTTCTTC; CDR3aa: CASSRGGYNEQFF; d_gene: NA; abundance: NA; v_gene: TRBV6-5; j_gene: TRBJ2-1
CDR3nt: TGCGCCAGCAGCCAAGAGGCTAGCGGGAGGCCTGAGCAGTTCTTC; CDR3aa: CASSQEASGRPEQFF; d_gene: TRBD2; abundance: NA; v_gene: TRBV4-1; j_gene: TRBJ2-1
CDR3nt: TGTGCCAGCAGCGTCCCCGTGGGACTAGCGGGAGGGCCGGCAGATACGCAGTATTTT; CDR3aa: CASSVPVGLAGGPADTQYF; d_gene: TRBD2; abundance: NA; v_gene: TRBV7-2; j_gene: TRBJ2-3
CDR3nt: TGTGCCACCAGCAGAGCTGCAGGGGAATATGGAAACACCATATATTTT; CDR3aa: CATSRAAGEYGNTIYF; d_gene: NA; abundance: NA; v_gene: TRBV15; j_gene: TRBJ1-3
CDR3nt: TGTGCCAGCAGCCAAGATCTCGGGCAGCCCCAGCATTTT; CDR3aa: CASSQDLGQPQHF; d_gene: NA; abundance: NA; v_gene: TRBV14; j_gene: TRBJ1-5
CDR3nt: TGTGCCAGCAGTGAAGTTGATGTCAGGGAAAACTATGGCTACACCTTC; CDR3aa: CASSEVDVRENYGYTF; d_gene: NA; abundance: NA; v_gene: TRBV25-1; j_gene: TRBJ1-2
CDR3nt: TGTGCCAGCAGCGGTCGGGGGGACGGGAAAGGAAACACCATATATTTT; CDR3aa: CASSGRGDGKGNTIYF; d_gene: NA; abundance: once; v_gene: TRBV9; j_gene: TRBJ1-3
CDR3nt: TGTGCCAGCTCACCCGGAAGGCGGCTGAGGGGTACGCAGTATTTT; CDR3aa: CASSPGRRLRGTQYF; d_gene: NA; abundance: NA; v_gene: TRBV18; j_gene: TRBJ2-3
CDR3nt: TGTGCCAGCAGCCCGGGACGAAGCATGAACACTGAAGCTTTCTTT; CDR3aa: CASSPGRSMNTEAFF; d_gene: NA; abundance: NA; v_gene: TRBV7-9; j_gene: TRBJ1-1
CDR3nt: TGTGCCAGCAGCCCCCAGACAGGGGGAGATACGCAGTATTTT; CDR3aa: CASSPQTGGDTQYF; d_gene: TRBD1; abundance: once; v_gene: TRBV5-4; j_gene: TRBJ2-3
CDR3nt: TGTGCCAGCAGCTTGTTCTGGGGGACCTTTACAACTAATGAAAAACTGTTTTTT; CDR3aa: CASSLFWGTFTTNEKLFF; d_gene: NA; abundance: NA; v_gene: TRBV5-8; j_gene: TRBJ1-4
CDR3nt: TGTGCCAGCAGCCAACTTTTGGGAGCGCCTTTCTTT; CDR3aa: CASSQLLGAPFF; d_gene: NA; abundance: NA; v_gene: TRBV28; j_gene: TRBJ1-1
CDR3nt: TGTGCCAGCAGTGAGCGGAGGAATACGCAGTATTTT; CDR3aa: CASSERRNTQYF; d_gene: NA; abundance: NA; v_gene: TRBV6-1; j_gene: TRBJ2-3
CDR3nt: TGTGCCAGCAGTGCCCGACAGGGAAGGAACACTGAAGCTTTCTTT; CDR3aa: CASSARQGRNTEAFF; d_gene: TRBD1; abundance: once; v_gene: TRBV2; j_gene: TRBJ1-1
CDR3nt: TGTGCCAGCAGTGAGGCTCGGACAGCCCTGGAAAAACTGTTTTTT; CDR3aa: CASSEARTALEKLFF; d_gene: NA; abundance: NA; v_gene: TRBV2; j_gene: TRBJ1-4